This T cell receptor beta chain was observed in a study of identifying expanded T cells in peripheral blood. The data were produced by immunoSEQ multiplex PCR, yet TCRdb's version contains in-frame clones alone and is incomplete. Of more than 90,000 clones in the sample, 87% were seen once. This clone was counted between two and nine times. The CDR3 spans 14 residues. With 4 bases removed from V and 4 bases from J, the gap between germline ends came to 13 bases. The germline V gene encodes CDR1 MNHNS and CDR2 SASEGT. The chain links TRBV6-1 to TRBJ1-1; D is ambiguous. The sequenced sample was blood. This TCR was recovered from a person aged 18 to 70 in good health. The CDR3 is CASSVGGESTEAFF. DNA for the CDR3: TGTGCCAGCAGTGTAGGTGGGGAGAGCACTGAAGCTTTCTTT.